Following are 15 T cell receptor beta chains from one sample sequenced in a study of T cells expressing NK-cell markers. TCRdb re-called the 5' RACE reads; one entry per CDR3 protein, DNA not given. Here the sample table reports about 260,000 distinct CDR3 sequences. Sequenced: blood T cells: a sorted CD56 or NKG2C T cell subset, CD4+ or CD8+ T cells, or bulk PBMC T cells (not recorded which). The source of these receptors is a man aged 18 to 29 in good health.

The V and J genes are TRBV10-2 and TRBJ1-2; the TRBD1 assignment by TCRdb is unverifiable without DNA. CDR3 length: 12 residues. CDR1 and CDR2 (germline): WSHSY, SAAADI. CDR3 loop: CASSYRGGGYTF.

This rearrangement joins TRBV4-1 to TRBJ2-7; checking the TCRdb D call of TRBD1 is not possible without DNA. CDR1 MGHRA and CDR2 YSYEKL come from the germline V gene. The CDR3 totals 15 residues. CDR3 protein: CASSPAGTGGYEQYF.

The rearrangement joins TRBV7-7 to TRBJ2-1; there is no DNA to check the TCRdb D call of TRBD2. CDR1 is SSHAT, CDR2 FNYEAQ, per germline (reference sequence). CDR3 length: 14 amino acids. The CDR3 here is CASTAGLASNEQFF.

This chain joins TRBV29-1 and TRBJ2-5; TCRdb's D gene call, TRBD1, goes unchecked for lack of DNA. The CDR3 contains 14 residues. CDR1 SQVTM and CDR2 ANQGSEA come from the germline V gene. The CDR3: CSAKGGRRQETQYF.

The CDR3 spells CSAQGPNTEAFF. The chain recombines TRBV20-1 with TRBJ1-1; the D gene TCRdb calls, TRBD1, cannot be checked with no DNA. CDR1 and CDR2 (germline): DFQATT, SNEGSKA (reference sequence). The CDR3 totals 12 residues.

V is TRBV7-6 and J is TRBJ1-3; TCRdb gives TRBD1 as the D gene, but with no DNA this cannot be confirmed. The CDR3 consists of 17 residues. Germline V gene sequence: CDR1 SGHVS, CDR2 FNYEAQ. The CDR3 sequence is CASSLSAGTGVGNTIYF.

CDR3 amino acids: CSGGRASTDTQYF. The J gene is TRBJ2-3, the V gene TRBV20-1; with no DNA, the TCRdb D assignment of TRBD1 cannot be verified. This CDR3 contains 13 residues. From germline, CDR1 is DFQATT and CDR2 SNEGSKA (reference sequence).

The V and J genes are TRBV12-3 or TRBV12-4 and TRBJ1-1; with no DNA, the TCRdb D assignment of TRBD1 cannot be verified. The CDR3 has 14 amino acids. The chain's CDR3 is CASRIYRDDTEAFF.

The chain uses TRBV7-2 and TRBJ2-5. The germline CDR1 and CDR2 sequences are SGHTA and FQGNSA. This CDR3 comprises 15 residues. CDR3: CASSLVVVGQETQYF.

The V and J genes are TRBV6-5 and TRBJ2-6; the D call from TCRdb, TRBD1, cannot be confirmed without DNA. The germline V gene encodes CDR1 MNHEY and CDR2 SVGAGI. The CDR3 is 16 residues long. The CDR3 reads CASSYSIGAGANVLTF.

The CDR3 sequence: CASSPKAVPKANYGYTF. The V call is TRBV18, the J call TRBJ1-2. This CDR3 region has 17 residues. Germline values: CDR1 KGHSH, CDR2 LQKENI.

This rearrangement joins TRBV27 to TRBJ2-7; TCRdb names TRBD2, which stays unverified in the absence of DNA. Germline CDR1 and CDR2: MNHEY and SMNVEV (reference sequence). The CDR3 has 13 amino acids. The CDR3 reads CASSRLAGYEQYF.

The CDR3 sequence: CASSQVGRDRTLAGQFF. The V and J genes are TRBV4-1 and TRBJ2-1; TCRdb outputs TRBD1, but without DNA this stays unchecked. Germline CDR1 MGHRA, CDR2 YSYEKL. The CDR3 spans 17 residues.

V and J are TRBV20-1 and TRBJ2-5. CDR1 and CDR2 from the germline V gene are DFQATT and SNEGSKA (reference sequence). The CDR3 totals 13 residues. CDR3 sequence: CSASSYLGETQYF.

The rearrangement uses TRBV4-1 and TRBJ1-4. The CDR3 extends over 13 amino acids. The V gene's germline CDR1 is MGHRA and CDR2 YSYEKL. This CDR3 reads CASSQTLNEKLFF.